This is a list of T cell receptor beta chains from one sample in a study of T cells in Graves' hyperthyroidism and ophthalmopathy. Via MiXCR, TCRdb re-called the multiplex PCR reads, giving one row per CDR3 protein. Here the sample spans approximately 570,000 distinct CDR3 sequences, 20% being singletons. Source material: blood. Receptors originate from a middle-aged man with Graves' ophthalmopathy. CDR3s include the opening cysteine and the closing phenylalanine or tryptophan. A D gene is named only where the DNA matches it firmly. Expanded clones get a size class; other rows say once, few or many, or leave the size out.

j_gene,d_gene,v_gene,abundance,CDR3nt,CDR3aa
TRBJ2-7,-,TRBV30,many,TGTGCCTGGAGTCCTCCGGGGGACTGGGCCTACGAGCAGTACTTC,CAWSPPGDWAYEQYF
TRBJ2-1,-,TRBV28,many,TGTGCCAGCAGATTTTACAGGGAAAGGTCCTACAATGAGCAGTTCTTC,CASRFYRERSYNEQFF
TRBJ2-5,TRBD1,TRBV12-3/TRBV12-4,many,TGTGCCAGCAGCCCCGACAGGGTCGGGGAGACCCAGTACTTC,CASSPDRVGETQYF
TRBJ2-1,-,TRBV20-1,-,TGCAGTGCGAGCAACTACAATGAGCAGTTCTTC,CSASNYNEQFF
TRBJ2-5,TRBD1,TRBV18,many,TGTGCCAGCTCACCAGCGACAGGGAAAAGGGAGACCCAGTACTTC,CASSPATGKRETQYF
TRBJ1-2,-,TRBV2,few,TGTGCCAGCAGTGAAGGGGTTTATAAGGGGGATGGCTACACCTTC,CASSEGVYKGDGYTF
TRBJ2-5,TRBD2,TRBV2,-,TGTGCCAGCAGTAGGGCTAGCGGGAGACTTGAGACCCAGTACTTC,CASSRASGRLETQYF
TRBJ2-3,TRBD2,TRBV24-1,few,TGTGCCACCTCAGAGCGGGGGTACACAGATACGCAGTATTTT,CATSERGYTDTQYF
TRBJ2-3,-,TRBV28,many,TGTGCCAGCAGTTCGTTCGGACCGAGGAACACAGATACGCAGTATTTT,CASSSFGPRNTDTQYF
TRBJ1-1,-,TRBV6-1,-,TGTGCCAGCAGGACAACGACAGGGAACACTGAAGCTTTCTTT,CASRTTTGNTEAFF
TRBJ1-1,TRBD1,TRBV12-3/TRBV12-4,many,TGTGCCAGCAGTTTTAAAGGGTCCCGGAAGCCACAGGGGGGGAACACTGAAGCTTTCTTT,CASSFKGSRKPQGGNTEAFF
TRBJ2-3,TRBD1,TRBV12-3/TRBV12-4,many,TGTGCCAGCAGTCCCTCGGGACAGGGAGGAGATACGCAGTATTTT,CASSPSGQGGDTQYF
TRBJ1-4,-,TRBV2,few,TGTGCCAGCAGTCCCGCTGGGCTCGAGGGTGAAAAACTGTTTTTT,CASSPAGLEGEKLFF